This TCR beta chain originates from a study of shared clonotypes between healthy human individuals. Study outcomes and limitations: The generation probabilities recorded for non-shared clonotypes fell below those of clonotypes shared by all four donors. Only blood samples were collected, and tissue repertoires likely differ.

The CDR3 totals 15 residues. Germline CDR1 is SGHTA and CDR2 is FQGNSA. V lost 1 base to trimming and J lost 3 bases; unmatched junction nucleotides: 0. Measured with immunoSEQ multiplex PCR; TCRdb has only the in-frame clones, and not every one. The sample has approximately 330,000 clones, more than 60% seen once; the top ten hold over 9.5%. This clone has at least ten counts. Its cognate antigen is unknown. Naive CD4+ cells were CD45RA-selected; the remaining cells were memory. The sequenced sample consisted of memory CD4+ T cells sorted from blood. Subset described: CD45RA-negative fraction. This receptor was identified in a man aged 30 to 39 in good health. The rearrangement uses TRBV7-2 and TRBJ1-4; TRBD1 agrees at 9 bases. CDR3: CASSLGDRANEKLFF. CDR3 in DNA: TGTGCCAGCAGCTTAGGGGACAGGGCTAATGAAAAACTGTTTTTT.